This is a list of T cell receptor beta chains from one sample in a study of blood T cell repertoires in COVID-19. Clones were sequenced by immunoSEQ multiplex PCR, and TCRdb holds only the in-frame ones, with some missing. The data hold around 250,000 clones, with 86% observed a single time. The source material was peripheral blood. Receptors originate from a man aged 55 to 70 with acute or convalescent COVID-19. The CDR3 runs from the conserved cysteine through the conserved F or W. Fields, in order: D gene, clone size, J gene, V gene, CDR3 protein, CDR3 DNA. D genes are given only for firm matches. The size of a clone is reported for some rows only, either as once, few or many, or as a class for expanded clones.

- | - | TRBJ2-2 | TRBV5-1 | CASSGGGQGPANTGELFF | TGCGCCAGCAGCGGGGGGGGCCAAGGGCCAGCAAACACCGGGGAGCTGTTTTTT
TRBD1 | - | TRBJ2-2 | TRBV4-1 | CASSQVGQAGELFF | TGCGCCAGCAGCCAAGTCGGACAGGCTGGAGAGCTGTTTTTT
TRBD1 | - | TRBJ1-4 | TRBV9 | CASSTPPRGIREKLFF | TGTGCCAGCAGCACGCCCCCCAGGGGGATTAGGGAAAAACTGTTTTTT
TRBD2 | - | TRBJ2-3 | TRBV5-4 | CASSPKGSGMDTQYF | TGTGCCAGCAGCCCCAAGGGTAGCGGGATGGATACGCAGTATTTT
- | - | TRBJ2-2 | TRBV27 | CASSLYTGNTGELFF | TGTGCCAGCAGTTTATATACAGGGAACACCGGGGAGCTGTTTTTT
- | - | TRBJ1-6 | TRBV6-5 | CASSYDPLRGSPLHF | TGTGCCAGCAGTTACGATCCACTTCGGGGATCACCCCTCCACTTT
- | - | TRBJ2-5 | TRBV6-5 | CASSHGSGGETQYF | TGTGCCAGCAGCCACGGTAGTGGGGGGGAGACCCAGTACTTC
- | - | TRBJ2-1 | TRBV6-5 | CASSYRAGNNEQFF | TGTGCCAGCAGTTACCGGGCGGGGAACAATGAGCAGTTCTTC
- | - | TRBJ2-5 | TRBV5-1 | CASSSSRRGGETQYF | TGCGCCAGCAGCTCTTCTAGACGAGGCGGAGAGACCCAGTACTTC
TRBD1 | - | TRBJ1-1 | TRBV19 | CASSMGQITEAFF | TGTGCCAGTAGTATGGGACAGATCACTGAAGCTTTCTTT
- | - | TRBJ1-1 | TRBV29-1 | CASRGGTEAFF | TGCGCCTCGCGCGGGGGCACTGAAGCTTTCTTT
TRBD1 | - | TRBJ2-7 | TRBV6-6 | CASSLDRVEQYF | TGTGCCAGCTCCCTCGACAGGGTGGAGCAGTACTTC
- | - | TRBJ2-5 | TRBV6-1 | CASSELAQETQYF | TGTGCCAGCAGTGAACTAGCACAAGAGACCCAGTACTTC
- | - | TRBJ1-3 | TRBV30 | CAWSVKSSGNTIYF | TGTGCCTGGAGTGTCAAATCCTCTGGAAACACCATATATTTT
- | few | TRBJ1-2 | TRBV20-1 | CRAGGGSGYTF | TGCAGGGCCGGGGGGGGTTCTGGCTACACCTTC